This T cell receptor (beta chain) was identified during a study of T-cell memory formation after mild COVID-19 (dated by TCRdb to 2020 to 2023). Background on the whole study: TCR sequence clusters from the two donors were largely donor specific. Two young, previously healthy adult volunteers, one female and one male, were included in the cohort. In a couple of donors, T-cell clones that expanded and contracted after mild COVID-19 were tracked by sequencing TCRalpha and TCRbeta repertoires over time. The full study reports these points: Clones contracting from day 15 to 85 had balanced CD4/CD8 phenotypes, while a second wave expanding from day 15 to 37 was biased towards CD4+. Contracting CD4+ clones appeared mostly in the CM and EM memory subsets, whereas CD8+ clones were enriched in EMRA. Some responding clones were detected in pre-infection memory, suggesting pre-existing cross-reactive memory T cells joined the SARS-CoV-2 response. Only a couple of mild cases were covered by the study, and larger cohorts that include severe cases with pre-infection samples were considered necessary. SARS-CoV-2 specificity of the second-wave clones peaking on day 37 was not confirmed.

Ficoll-Paque density gradient centrifugation was used to isolate PBMCs. The CDR3 measures 16 amino acids from cysteine to phenylalanine. Just the 48-base CDR3 DNA is kept, in frame starting at base 1. CDR1 and CDR2 were assigned from the germline V gene as MNHEY and SVGAGI. Between the V and J ends, shortened by 6 bases and 3 bases respectively, the junction contains 18 bases. TCRdb records Illumina NovaSeq 6000 as the sequencer. cDNA libraries for TCRalpha and TCRbeta were prepared by 5'RACE using constant-segment primers, with sample barcodes and unique molecular identifiers added. Trizol reagent was used to extract RNA from every sample. Libraries were amplified in two PCR steps, with a second sample barcode and Illumina TruSeq adapters added in the second step. The libraries were sequenced on an Illumina NovaSeq using 2 x 150 bp paired-end reads. Per the original workflow: Demultiplexing of reads and collapsing into UMI-guided consensus sequences were performed with migec v1.2.7. Using mixcr v2.1.11, the UMI consensuses were aligned to TRA and TRB V and J templates and assembled into clonotypes. Clonotypes were classified as expanded or contracted when called significant by both edgeR and NoisET, with noise models trained on biological replicates. For edgeR calls, the cutoffs were a false discovery rate-adjusted p below 0.01 and a log2 fold-change threshold of 1. As an exploratory analysis of dynamics, PCA with hierarchical clustering was applied to max-normalized trajectories of the 1000 most abundant clonotypes. Each responding clone was given a CD4 or CD8 phenotype based on the CD4+ and CD8+ repertoires, which had been sequenced separately. The public reads were run again by TCRdb, first through fastp at Q25 and then through MiXCR, and only productive beta chains were kept. Here each entry gathers all rows of one CDR3 protein and keeps the most common genes and DNA. These V and J calls derive from TCRdb rather than the authors' analysis. In all, the sample holds hundreds of thousands of distinct CDR3 sequences, and 28% of those were seen once. The leading ten clones occupy about 13% of the sample.

This clonotype was seen a handful of times. Its antigen is currently not known. No quality values exist for individual bases; no much larger clone is one base distant. The source is an adult woman who had mild COVID-19 (a few samples of this study predate the infection). The sample titles of this study are shuffled in the database, so cell type and time point are left out; the donor was told from shared clones. The V and J genes are TRBV6-5 and TRBJ2-1; D gene: possibly TRBD2, on 5 matching bases. The specimen sequenced was PBMCs or a T cell subset sorted from them (not recorded which). The CDR3 in this case is CASRGSETNLYNEQFF. The sequence in DNA is TGTGCCAGCAGGGGGAGCGAGACCAACCTCTACAATGAGCAGTTCTTC.